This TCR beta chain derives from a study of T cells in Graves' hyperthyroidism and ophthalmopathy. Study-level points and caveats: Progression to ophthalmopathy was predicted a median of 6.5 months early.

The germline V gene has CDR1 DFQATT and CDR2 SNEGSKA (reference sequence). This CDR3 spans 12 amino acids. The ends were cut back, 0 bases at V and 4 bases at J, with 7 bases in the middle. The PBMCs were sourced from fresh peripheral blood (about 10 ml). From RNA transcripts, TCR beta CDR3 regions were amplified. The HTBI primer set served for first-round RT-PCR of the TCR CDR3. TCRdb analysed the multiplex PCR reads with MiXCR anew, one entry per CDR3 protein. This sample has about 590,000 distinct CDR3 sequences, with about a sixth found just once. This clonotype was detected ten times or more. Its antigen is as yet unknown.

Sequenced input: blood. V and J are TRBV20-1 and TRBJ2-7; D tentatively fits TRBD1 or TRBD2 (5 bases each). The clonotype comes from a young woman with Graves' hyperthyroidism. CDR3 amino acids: CSAREWGYEQYF. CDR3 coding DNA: TGCAGTGCTAGAGAATGGGGGTACGAGCAGTACTTC.